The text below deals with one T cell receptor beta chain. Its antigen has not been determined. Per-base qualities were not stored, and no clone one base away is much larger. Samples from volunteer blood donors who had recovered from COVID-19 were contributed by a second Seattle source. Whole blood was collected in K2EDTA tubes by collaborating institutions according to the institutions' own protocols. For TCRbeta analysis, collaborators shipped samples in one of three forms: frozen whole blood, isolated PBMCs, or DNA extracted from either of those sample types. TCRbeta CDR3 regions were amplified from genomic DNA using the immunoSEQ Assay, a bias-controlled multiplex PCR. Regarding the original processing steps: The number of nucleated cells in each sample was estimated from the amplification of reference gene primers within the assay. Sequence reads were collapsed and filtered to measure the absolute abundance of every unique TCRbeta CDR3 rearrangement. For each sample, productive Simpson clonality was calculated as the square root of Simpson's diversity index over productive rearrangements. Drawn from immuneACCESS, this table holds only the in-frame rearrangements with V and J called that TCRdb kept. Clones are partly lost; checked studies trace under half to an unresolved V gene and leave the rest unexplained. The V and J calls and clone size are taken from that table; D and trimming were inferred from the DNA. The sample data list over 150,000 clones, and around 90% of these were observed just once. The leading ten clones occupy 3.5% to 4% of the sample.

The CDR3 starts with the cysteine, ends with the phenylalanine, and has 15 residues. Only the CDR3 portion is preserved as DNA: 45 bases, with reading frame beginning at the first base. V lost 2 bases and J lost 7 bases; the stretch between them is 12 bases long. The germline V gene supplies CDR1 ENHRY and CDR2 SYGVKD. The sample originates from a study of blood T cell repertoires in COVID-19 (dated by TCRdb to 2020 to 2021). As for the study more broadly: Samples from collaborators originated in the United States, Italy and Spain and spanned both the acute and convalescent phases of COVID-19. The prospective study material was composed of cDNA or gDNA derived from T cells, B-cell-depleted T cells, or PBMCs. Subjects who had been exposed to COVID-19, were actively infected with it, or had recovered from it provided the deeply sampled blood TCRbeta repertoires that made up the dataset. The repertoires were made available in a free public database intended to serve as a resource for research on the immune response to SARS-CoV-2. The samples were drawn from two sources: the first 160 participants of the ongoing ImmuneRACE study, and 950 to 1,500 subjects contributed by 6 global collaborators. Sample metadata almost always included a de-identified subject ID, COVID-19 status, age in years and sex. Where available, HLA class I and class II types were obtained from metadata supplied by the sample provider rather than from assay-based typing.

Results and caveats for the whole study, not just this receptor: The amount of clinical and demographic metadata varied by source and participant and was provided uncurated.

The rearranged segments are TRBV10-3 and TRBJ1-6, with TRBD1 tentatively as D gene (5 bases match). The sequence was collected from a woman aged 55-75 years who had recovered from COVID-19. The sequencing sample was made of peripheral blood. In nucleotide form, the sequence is TGTGCCATCAGTGAGCAACAGGTGAAAAATTCACCCCTCCACTTT. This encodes CAISEQQVKNSPLHF.